This T cell receptor beta chain was profiled in a study of shared clonotypes between healthy human individuals. This table comes from immunoSEQ multiplex PCR, and its TCRdb copy is limited to in-frame clones, with some not included. The repertoire holds millions of clones, with around 95% as singletons. V lost 2 bases and J 7 bases, leaving 12 bases between the germline ends. This CDR3 region has 14 residues. CDR1 and CDR2 from the germline V gene are MRHNA and SNTAGT. The chain employs TRBV6-4 and TRBJ2-1; maybe TRBD2 (5 bases). The sequencing sample was made of naive CD4+ T cells sorted from blood. The subset: CD45RA+ positively selected. The sequence came from a man younger than 35 in good health. The CDR3 here is CASSDHPKRNEQFF. The CDR3 DNA sequence: TGTGCCAGCAGTGACCACCCGAAGCGGAATGAGCAGTTCTTC.